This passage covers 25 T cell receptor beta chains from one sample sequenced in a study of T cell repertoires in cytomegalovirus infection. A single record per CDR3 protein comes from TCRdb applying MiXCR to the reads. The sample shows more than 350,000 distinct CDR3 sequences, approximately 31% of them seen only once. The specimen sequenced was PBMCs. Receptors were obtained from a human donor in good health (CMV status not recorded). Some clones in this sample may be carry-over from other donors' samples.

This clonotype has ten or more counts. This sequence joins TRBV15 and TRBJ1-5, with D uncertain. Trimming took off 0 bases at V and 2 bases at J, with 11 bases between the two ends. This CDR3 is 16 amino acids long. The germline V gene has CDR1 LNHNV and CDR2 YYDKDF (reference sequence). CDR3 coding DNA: TGTGCCACCAGCAGAGATGGAGTGCGGGGCAATCAGCCCCAGCATTTT. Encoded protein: CATSRDGVRGNQPQHF.

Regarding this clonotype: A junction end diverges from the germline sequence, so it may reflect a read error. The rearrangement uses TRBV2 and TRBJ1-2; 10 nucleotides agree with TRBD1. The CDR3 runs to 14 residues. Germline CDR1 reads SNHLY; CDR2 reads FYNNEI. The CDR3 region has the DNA TGTGCCAGCAGTAGACAGGGGGCGGAGTATGGCTACAACTTC. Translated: CASSRQGAEYGYNF.

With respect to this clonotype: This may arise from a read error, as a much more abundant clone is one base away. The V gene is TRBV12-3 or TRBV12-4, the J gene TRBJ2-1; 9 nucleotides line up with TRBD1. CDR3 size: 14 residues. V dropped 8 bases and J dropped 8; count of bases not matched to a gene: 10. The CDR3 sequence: CASEPGQGDHEQFF. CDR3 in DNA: TGTGCCAGCGAGCCGGGACAGGGAGACCATGAGCAGTTCTTC.

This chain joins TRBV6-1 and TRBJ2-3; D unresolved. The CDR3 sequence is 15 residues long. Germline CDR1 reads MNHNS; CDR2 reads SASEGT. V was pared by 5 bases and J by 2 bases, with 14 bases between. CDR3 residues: CASSYFASTTDTQYF. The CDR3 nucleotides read TGTGCCAGCAGTTATTTTGCCTCAACCACAGATACGCAGTATTTT.

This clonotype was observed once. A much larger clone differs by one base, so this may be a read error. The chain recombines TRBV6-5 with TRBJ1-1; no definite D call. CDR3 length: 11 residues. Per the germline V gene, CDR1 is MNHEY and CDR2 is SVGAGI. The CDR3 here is CARSYGTEAFF. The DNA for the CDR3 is TGTGCCCGCAGTTATGGCACTGAAGCTTTCTTT.

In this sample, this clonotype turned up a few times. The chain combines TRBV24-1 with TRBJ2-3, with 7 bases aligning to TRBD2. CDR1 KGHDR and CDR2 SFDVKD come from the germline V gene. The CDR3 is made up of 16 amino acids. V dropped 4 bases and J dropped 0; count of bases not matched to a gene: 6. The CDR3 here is CATSEGGLRSTDTQYF. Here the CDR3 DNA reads TGTGCCACCAGTGAGGGGGGACTACGAAGCACAGATACGCAGTATTTT.

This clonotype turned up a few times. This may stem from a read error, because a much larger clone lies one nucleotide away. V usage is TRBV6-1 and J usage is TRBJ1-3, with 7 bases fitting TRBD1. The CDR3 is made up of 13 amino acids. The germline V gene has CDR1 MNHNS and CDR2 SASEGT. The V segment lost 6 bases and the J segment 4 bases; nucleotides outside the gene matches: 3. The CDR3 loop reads CASSRGQGNTIYF. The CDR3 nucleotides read TGTGCCAGCAGCCGGGGACAGGGAAACACCATATATTTT.

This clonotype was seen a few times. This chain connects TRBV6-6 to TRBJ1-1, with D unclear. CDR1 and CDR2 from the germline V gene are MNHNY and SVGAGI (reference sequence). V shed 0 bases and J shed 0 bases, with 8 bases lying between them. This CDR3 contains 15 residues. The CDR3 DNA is TGTGCCAGCAGTTACTCCGGTAACATGAACACTGAAGCTTTCTTT. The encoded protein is CASSYSGNMNTEAFF.

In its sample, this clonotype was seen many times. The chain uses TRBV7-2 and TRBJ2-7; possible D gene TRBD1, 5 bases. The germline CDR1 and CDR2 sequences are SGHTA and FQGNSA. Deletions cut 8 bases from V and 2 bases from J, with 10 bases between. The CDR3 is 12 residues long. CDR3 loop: CASWGSTYEQYF. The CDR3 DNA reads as TGTGCCAGCTGGGGCAGCACCTACGAGCAGTACTTC.

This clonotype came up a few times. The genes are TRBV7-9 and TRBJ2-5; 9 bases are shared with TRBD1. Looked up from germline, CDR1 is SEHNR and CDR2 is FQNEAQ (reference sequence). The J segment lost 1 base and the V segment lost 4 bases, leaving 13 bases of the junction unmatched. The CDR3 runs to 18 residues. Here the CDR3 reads CASSSRIGTGKGQETQYF. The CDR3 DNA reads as TGTGCCAGCAGCTCCAGAATAGGGACAGGGAAAGGCCAAGAGACCCAGTACTTC. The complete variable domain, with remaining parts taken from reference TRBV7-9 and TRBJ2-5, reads DTGVSQNPRHKITKRGQNVTFRCDPISEHNRLYWYRQTLGQGPEFLTYFQNEAQLEKSRLLSDRFSAERPKGSFSTLEIQRTEQGDSAMYLCASSSRIGTGKGQETQYFGPGTRLLVL.

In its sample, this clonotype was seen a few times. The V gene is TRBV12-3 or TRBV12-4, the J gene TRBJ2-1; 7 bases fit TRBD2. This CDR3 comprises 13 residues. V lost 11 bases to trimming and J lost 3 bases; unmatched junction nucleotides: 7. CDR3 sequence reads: CAVQASGYNEQFF. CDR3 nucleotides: TGTGCCGTCCAGGCTAGCGGCTACAATGAGCAGTTCTTC.

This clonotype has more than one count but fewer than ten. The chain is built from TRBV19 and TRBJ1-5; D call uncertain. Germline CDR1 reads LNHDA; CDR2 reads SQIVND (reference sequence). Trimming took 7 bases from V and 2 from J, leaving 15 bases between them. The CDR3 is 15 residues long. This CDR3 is CASKPARLGNQPQHF. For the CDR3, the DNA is TGTGCCAGTAAGCCGGCAAGGCTGGGCAATCAGCCCCAGCATTTT.

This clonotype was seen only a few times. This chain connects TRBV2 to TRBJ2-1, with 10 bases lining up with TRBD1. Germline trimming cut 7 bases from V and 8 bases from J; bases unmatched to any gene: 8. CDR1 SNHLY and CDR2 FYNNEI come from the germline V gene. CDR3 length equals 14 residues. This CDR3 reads CASTSGTGVDEQFF. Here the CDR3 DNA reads TGTGCCAGCACTTCCGGGACAGGGGTTGATGAGCAGTTCTTC.

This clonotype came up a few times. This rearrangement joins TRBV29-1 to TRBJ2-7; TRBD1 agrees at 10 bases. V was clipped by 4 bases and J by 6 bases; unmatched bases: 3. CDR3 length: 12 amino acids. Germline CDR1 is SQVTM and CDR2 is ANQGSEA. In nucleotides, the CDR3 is TGCAGCGTTGGACAGGGGGCCGGCGAGCAGTACTTC. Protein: CSVGQGAGEQYF.

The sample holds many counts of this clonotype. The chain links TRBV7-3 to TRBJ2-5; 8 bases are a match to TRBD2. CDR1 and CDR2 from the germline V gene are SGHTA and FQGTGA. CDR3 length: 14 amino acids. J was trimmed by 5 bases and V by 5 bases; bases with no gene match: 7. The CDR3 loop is CASSPGGAGETQYF. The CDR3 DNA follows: TGTGCCAGCAGCCCGGGGGGGGCCGGGGAGACCCAGTACTTC.

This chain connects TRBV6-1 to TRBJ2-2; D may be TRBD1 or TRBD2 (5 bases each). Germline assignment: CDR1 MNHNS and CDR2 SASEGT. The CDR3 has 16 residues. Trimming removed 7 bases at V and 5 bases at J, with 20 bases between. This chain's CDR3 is CASTLGPGINTGELFF. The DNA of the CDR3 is TGTGCCAGCACCTTGGGACCGGGAATAAATACCGGGGAGCTGTTTTTT.

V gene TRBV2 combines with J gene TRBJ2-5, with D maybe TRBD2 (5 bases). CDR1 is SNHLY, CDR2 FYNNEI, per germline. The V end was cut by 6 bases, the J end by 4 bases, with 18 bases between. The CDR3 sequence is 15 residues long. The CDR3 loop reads CASRYLDGGGETQYF. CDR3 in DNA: TGTGCCAGCAGGTACCTCGACGGTGGAGGAGAGACCCAGTACTTC.

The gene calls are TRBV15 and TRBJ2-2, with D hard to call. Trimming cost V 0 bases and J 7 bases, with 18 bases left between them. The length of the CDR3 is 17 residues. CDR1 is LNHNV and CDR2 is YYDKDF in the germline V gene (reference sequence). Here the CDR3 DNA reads TGTGCCACCAGCAGAGACTCCGGCCGGGTTTTCGTCGGGGAGCTGTTTTTT. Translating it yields CATSRDSGRVFVGELFF.

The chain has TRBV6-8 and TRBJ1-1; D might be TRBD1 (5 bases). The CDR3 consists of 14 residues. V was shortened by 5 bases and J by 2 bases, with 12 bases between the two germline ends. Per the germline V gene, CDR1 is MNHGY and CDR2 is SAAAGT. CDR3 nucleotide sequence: TGTGCCAGCAGTCTTACCGACAGTAACACTGAAGCTTTCTTT. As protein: CASSLTDSNTEAFF.

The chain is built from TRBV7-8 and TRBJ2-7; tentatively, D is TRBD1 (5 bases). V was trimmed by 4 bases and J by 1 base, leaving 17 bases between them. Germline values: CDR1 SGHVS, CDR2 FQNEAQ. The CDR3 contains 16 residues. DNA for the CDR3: TGTGCCAGCAGCTCGGTCGGTGGGAAGGGGTCCTACGAGCAGTACTTC. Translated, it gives CASSSVGGKGSYEQYF.

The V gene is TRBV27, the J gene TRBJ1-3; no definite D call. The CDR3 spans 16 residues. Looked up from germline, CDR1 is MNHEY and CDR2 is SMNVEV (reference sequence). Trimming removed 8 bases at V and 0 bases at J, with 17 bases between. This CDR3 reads CASGVYDGSSGNTIYF. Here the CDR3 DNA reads TGTGCCAGCGGAGTTTATGATGGATCCTCTGGAAACACCATATATTTT.

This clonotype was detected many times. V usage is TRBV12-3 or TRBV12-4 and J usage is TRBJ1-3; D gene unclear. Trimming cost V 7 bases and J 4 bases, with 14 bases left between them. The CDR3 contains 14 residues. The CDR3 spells CASIIGLGGNTIYF. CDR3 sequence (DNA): TGTGCCAGCATCATTGGATTGGGAGGAAACACCATATATTTT.

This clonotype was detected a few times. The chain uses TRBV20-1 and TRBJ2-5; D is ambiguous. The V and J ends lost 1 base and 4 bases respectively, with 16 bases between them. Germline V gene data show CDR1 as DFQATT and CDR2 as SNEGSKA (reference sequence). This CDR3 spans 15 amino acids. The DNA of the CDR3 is TGCAGTGCTAGAGTTTTGGGAATGCAATTAGAGACCCAGTACTTC. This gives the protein CSARVLGMQLETQYF.

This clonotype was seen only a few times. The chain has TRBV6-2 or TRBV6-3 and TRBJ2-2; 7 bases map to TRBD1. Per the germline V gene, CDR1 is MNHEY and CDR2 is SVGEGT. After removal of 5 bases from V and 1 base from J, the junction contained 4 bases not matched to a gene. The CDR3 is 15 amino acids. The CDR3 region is CASSTRDRNTGELFF. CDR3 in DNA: TGTGCCAGCAGTACTCGGGACAGGAACACCGGGGAGCTGTTTTTT.

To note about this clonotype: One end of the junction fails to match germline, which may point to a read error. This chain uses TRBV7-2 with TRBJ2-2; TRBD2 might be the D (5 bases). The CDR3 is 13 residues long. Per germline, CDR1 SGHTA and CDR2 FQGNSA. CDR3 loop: CARSLAQAVELFF. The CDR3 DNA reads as TGTGCCAGGAGCTTAGCGCAGGCCGTGGAGCTGTTTTTT.